A single sample is the source of the 17 T cell receptor beta chains below, sequenced in a study of long-term antiretroviral therapy in people with HIV. A v3.0 immunoSEQ assay was performed at survey level. Sequencing was performed with immunoSEQ multiplex PCR; in TCRdb, only in-frame clones are kept and a portion is missing. The sample gives about 20,000 clones, less than 95% of which show up once; approximately 9.6% is in the top ten. The sample consisted of unsorted PBMCs, taken approximately 4.5 years before starting antiretroviral therapy. Receptor source: a woman aged 25-40 years with HIV.

V is TRBV4-3 and J is TRBJ1-3; 7 bases fit TRBD1. The length of the CDR3 is 17 residues. J gave up 4 bases and V 0 bases, and 9 bases lay outside the gene matches. CDR1 and CDR2 (germline): LGHNA, YSLEER. The CDR3 DNA is TGCGCCAGCAGCCAAGATAGGGCCCCAGGGGGAGGAAACACCATATATTTT. Translated, it gives CASSQDRAPGGGNTIYF.

This sequence joins TRBV27 and TRBJ1-2; TRBD1 aligns across 12 bases. Germline CDR1 and CDR2: MNHEY and SMNVEV (reference sequence). The CDR3 runs 16 residues. V lost 0 bases and J lost 2; bases outside the gene matches: 1. CDR3 region: CASSLSGTGGNYGYTF. CDR3 in DNA: TGTGCCAGCAGTTTATCGGGGACAGGGGGCAACTATGGCTACACCTTC.

This clone is labeled as medium-sized. This chain joins TRBV12-5 and TRBJ1-1; 7 positions agree with TRBD1. This CDR3 region has 15 residues. The germline gives CDR1 LGHNT, CDR2 FRNRAP. With V trimmed by 4 bases and J by 2 bases, 7 bases remained unmatched. The DNA for the CDR3 is TGTGCTAGTGGTTCGGGCGGGACAGCTAACACTGAAGCTTTCTTT. This sequence encodes CASGSGGTANTEAFF.

This sequence joins TRBV5-8 and TRBJ2-5, with unresolved D. Between the trimmed V and J ends, which lost 2 bases and 5 bases, there was a span of 16 bases. This CDR3 is 15 amino acids long. The germline CDR1 and CDR2 sequences are SGHTS and YDEGEE. The CDR3 DNA reads TGTGCCAGCAGCTTAGCCTTTACCCGGCGGGAGACCCAGTACTTC. Protein sequence: CASSLAFTRRETQYF. Full variable domain (outside the CDR3, taken from reference TRBV5-8 and TRBJ2-5): EAGVTQSPTHLIKTRGQQATLRCSPISGHTSVYWYQQALGLGLQFLLWYDEGEERNRGNFPPRFSGRQFPNYSSELNVNALELEDSALYLCASSLAFTRRETQYFGPGTRLLVL.

CDR3 in DNA: TGCGCCAGCAGCCAAGATACGGGGGCCTCAGATACGCAGTATTTT. It specifies CASSQDTGASDTQYF. This chain links TRBV4-1 with TRBJ2-3; D tentatively reads TRBD1 or TRBD2 (6 bases each). V lost 0 bases to trimming and J lost 4 bases, with 11 bases between them. CDR3 length: 15 residues. Germline lookup yields CDR1 MGHRA and CDR2 YSYEKL.

This chain joins TRBV18 and TRBJ2-7, with TRBD1 identical over 8 bases. This CDR3 has 13 amino acids. J lost 9 bases, V lost 0 bases, and 4 bases had no gene match. Germline loops: CDR1 KGHSH, CDR2 LQKENI. CDR3 sequence: CASSPPQGAGQYF. The CDR3, as DNA: TGTGCCAGCTCACCACCCCAGGGGGCGGGGCAGTACTTC.

V and J are TRBV5-5 and TRBJ1-5; D gene ambiguous. Deletions cut 4 bases from V and 9 bases from J, with 14 bases between. The CDR3 covers 13 residues. Germline CDR1 SGHKS, CDR2 YYEKEE (reference sequence). CDR3 protein: CASSLYLGRPQHF. In nucleotides, the CDR3 is TGTGCCAGCAGCCTATACCTGGGTAGGCCCCAGCATTTT.

The chain couples TRBV18 to TRBJ2-5; D gene ambiguous. V lost 0 bases and J lost 5, with 13 bases in between. The CDR3 extends over 15 amino acids. Germline V gene data show CDR1 as KGHSH and CDR2 as LQKENI. DNA for the CDR3: TGTGCCAGCTCACCACCGGGCCCCCTCAAGGAGACCCAGTACTTC. Translating gives CASSPPGPLKETQYF.

This clone showed up just once. The CDR3, as DNA: TGTGCCAGCTCACCAGGGGAGAGGGACTATGGCTACACCTTC. The encoded protein is CASSPGERDYGYTF. The chain uses TRBV18 and TRBJ1-2, with D uncertain. Germline CDR1 reads KGHSH; CDR2 reads LQKENI. V was shortened by 2 bases and J by 3 bases, with 10 bases between the two germline ends. The CDR3 sequence is 14 residues long.

The chain couples TRBV27 to TRBJ2-7; 10 bases fit TRBD1. The CDR3 contains 15 residues. Per germline, CDR1 MNHEY and CDR2 SMNVEV (reference sequence). V lost 4 bases, J lost 4 bases, and 7 bases stayed unmatched. This chain's CDR3 is CASSSSGQGRYEQYF. The CDR3 DNA follows: TGTGCCAGCAGTTCCTCGGGACAGGGGAGGTACGAGCAGTACTTC.

The chain employs TRBV9 and TRBJ2-2; a weak D match, TRBD1 (6 bases). CDR1 is SGDLS, CDR2 YYNGEE, per germline. The CDR3 contains 16 residues. Trimming cost V 0 bases and J 4 bases, with 13 bases left between them. CDR3 protein: CASSVAVGGGTGELFF. DNA for the CDR3: TGTGCCAGCAGCGTAGCTGTAGGGGGTGGCACCGGGGAGCTGTTTTTT.

This chain joins TRBV18 and TRBJ1-1; no firm D call. The V gene lost 0 bases and the J gene lost 1 base, with 9 bases spanning the gap. This CDR3 region has 15 residues. Germline V lookup: CDR1 KGHSH, CDR2 LQKENI. In nucleotides, the CDR3 is TGTGCCAGCTCACCACCCCAGCGGACGAACACTGAAGCTTTCTTT. Residues: CASSPPQRTNTEAFF.

The V gene is TRBV7-9, the J gene TRBJ1-2; a weak D match, TRBD1 (6 bases). V was clipped by 4 bases and J by 6 bases, with 12 bases between them. The CDR3 runs 13 residues. The germline V gene encodes CDR1 SEHNR and CDR2 FQNEAQ (reference sequence). The CDR3 region has the DNA TGTGCCAGCAGCTCAGAATACAGGGATGGCTACACCTTC. This sequence encodes CASSSEYRDGYTF.

The genes are TRBV2 and TRBJ2-7, with 7 positions matching TRBD1. V shed 4 bases, J shed 4 bases, and the junction held 4 bases outside the gene matches. The germline V gene has CDR1 SNHLY and CDR2 FYNNEI. The CDR3 spans 13 residues. As DNA, the CDR3 is TGTGCCAGCAGTGGCGAGGGGGCTTACGAGCAGTACTTC. It yields the protein CASSGEGAYEQYF.

This clone was detected a few times. The V gene is TRBV28, the J gene TRBJ2-7; 8 nucleotides agree with TRBD2. V was clipped by 3 bases and J by 7 bases; unmatched bases: 11. Germline CDR1 is MDHEN and CDR2 is SYDVKM. The CDR3 is 15 amino acids. CDR3 nucleotides: TGTGCCAGCAGTTTTGCGGGGGGCCGCCGGGGGGAGCAGTACTTC. Protein: CASSFAGGRRGEQYF.

The J gene is TRBJ1-1, the V gene TRBV5-3; 8 bases fit TRBD1. TRBV5-3 has ORF status, its function being uncertain. CDR3 size: 16 residues. J lost 3 bases, V lost 4 bases, and 11 bases had no gene match. The CDR3: CARSGSRDRGHTEAFF. The DNA for the CDR3 is TGTGCCAGAAGCGGGTCCCGCGACAGGGGCCACACTGAAGCTTTCTTT.

The table lists this clone with a count of one. The chain's CDR3 is CASSYSAGGGTEAFF. The DNA of the CDR3 is TGTGCCAGCAGTTACTCGGCTGGGGGTGGCACTGAAGCTTTCTTT. The chain carries TRBV6-5 and TRBJ1-1; D may be TRBD1 (5 bases). From germline, CDR1 is MNHEY and CDR2 SVGAGI. This CDR3 comprises 15 residues. The V end was cut by 0 bases, the J end by 4 bases, with 12 bases between.